This TCR beta chain emerged from a study of T cell repertoires in cytomegalovirus infection. In the study overall: CMV epitopes that were recently identified and HLA-C-restricted were used alongside well-studied HLA-B-restricted ones. A matching HLA type, together with CMV infection, was signaled by public TCR beta signatures. Study findings and constraints: The response measured ex vivo was dominated by TCR beta clonotypes (HLA-C-restricted and CMV-specific).

In its sample, this clonotype was seen a few times. Its antigen is undetermined. This CDR3 is built from 14 residues. CDR1 and CDR2 from the germline V gene are SGHDN and FVKESK. Between the trimmed V and J ends, which lost 3 bases and 0 bases, there was a span of 8 bases. Using its own MiXCR run on the reads, TCRdb lists one record per CDR3 protein. The table has 680,000 or so distinct CDR3 sequences, around 32% seen once. This chain uses TRBV14 with TRBJ1-1, with D unresolved. The sequencing used cultured PBMCs, collected from culture after CMV antigen stimulation. This TCR came from a human donor in good health (CMV status not recorded). Some clones in this sample may be carry-over from other donors' samples. The CDR3 DNA reads as TGTGCCAGCAGCCACTCGGGGTTGAACACTGAAGCTTTCTTT. Its protein product is CASSHSGLNTEAFF.